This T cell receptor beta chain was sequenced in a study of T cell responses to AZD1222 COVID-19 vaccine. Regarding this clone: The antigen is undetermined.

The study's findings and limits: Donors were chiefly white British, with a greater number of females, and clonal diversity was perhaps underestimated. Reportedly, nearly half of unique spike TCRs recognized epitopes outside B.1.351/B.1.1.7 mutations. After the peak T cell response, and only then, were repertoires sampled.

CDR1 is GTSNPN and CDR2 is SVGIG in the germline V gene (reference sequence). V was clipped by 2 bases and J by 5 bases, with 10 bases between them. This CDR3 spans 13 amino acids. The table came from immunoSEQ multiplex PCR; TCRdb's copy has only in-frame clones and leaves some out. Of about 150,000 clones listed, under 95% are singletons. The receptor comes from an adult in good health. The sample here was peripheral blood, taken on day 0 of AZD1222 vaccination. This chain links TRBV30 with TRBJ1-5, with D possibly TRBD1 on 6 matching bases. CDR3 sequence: CAWSSTGHQPQHF. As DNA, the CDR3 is TGTGCCTGGAGTTCGACAGGACATCAGCCCCAGCATTTT.